These 4 T cell receptor beta chains share one sample of origin, sequenced in a study of blood T cell repertoires in COVID-19. Clones were read by immunoSEQ multiplex PCR, and TCRdb kept only the in-frame ones, dropping some. The table lists some 100,000 clones, more than 75% of them singletons. Material: peripheral blood. The receptors shown here come from a woman aged 25 to 39 with acute or convalescent COVID-19.

The chain has TRBV24-1 and TRBJ2-2, with D perhaps matching TRBD1 (6 bases). V dropped 2 bases and J dropped 0 bases, with 9 bases sitting between them. Germline CDR1 KGHDR, CDR2 SFDVKD. The CDR3 has 16 residues. For the CDR3, the DNA is TGTGCCACCAGTGATTCCGGGACACCGAACACCGGGGAGCTGTTTTTT. Translated, it gives CATSDSGTPNTGELFF.

This chain uses TRBV6-6 with TRBJ1-5; tentative D call: TRBD1 (5 bases). V shed 6 bases and J shed 5 bases, with 14 bases lying between them. The CDR3 is made up of 14 amino acids. Germline V gene sequence: CDR1 MNHNY, CDR2 SVGAGI (reference sequence). The CDR3 DNA is TGTGCCAGCAGGGCTATAGACAGAGATCAGCCCCAGCATTTT. Translating gives CASRAIDRDQPQHF.

In its sample, this clone was seen once. The V call is TRBV6-5, the J call TRBJ2-7, with 7 bases fitting TRBD1. Trimming cost V 6 bases and J 2 bases; bases outside gene matches: 7. The CDR3 contains 14 residues. The germline CDR1 and CDR2 sequences are MNHEY and SVGAGI. The CDR3, as DNA: TGTGCCAGCAGCTTCCGGGACAGAGCCTACGAGCAGTACTTC. Protein sequence: CASSFRDRAYEQYF.

The chain combines TRBV5-6 with TRBJ2-7; D not certain. V was shortened by 2 bases and J by 3 bases, with 12 bases between the two germline ends. CDR3 size: 14 residues. From germline, CDR1 is SGHDT and CDR2 YYEEEE. The CDR3 spells CASSFSGSGYEQYF. Here the CDR3 DNA reads TGTGCCAGCAGCTTCTCCGGTTCTGGCTACGAGCAGTACTTC.